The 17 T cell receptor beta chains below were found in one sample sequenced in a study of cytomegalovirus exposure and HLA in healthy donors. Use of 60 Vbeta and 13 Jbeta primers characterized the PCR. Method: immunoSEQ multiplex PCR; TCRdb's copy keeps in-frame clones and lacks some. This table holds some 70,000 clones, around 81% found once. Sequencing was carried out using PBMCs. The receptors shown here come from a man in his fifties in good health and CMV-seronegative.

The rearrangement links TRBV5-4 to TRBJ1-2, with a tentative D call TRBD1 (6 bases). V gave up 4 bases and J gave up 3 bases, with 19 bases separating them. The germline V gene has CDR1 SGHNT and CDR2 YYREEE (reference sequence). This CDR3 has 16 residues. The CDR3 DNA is TGTGCCAGCAGCCCGACCCCCGACAGGTTATACTATGGCTACACCTTC. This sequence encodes CASSPTPDRLYYGYTF.

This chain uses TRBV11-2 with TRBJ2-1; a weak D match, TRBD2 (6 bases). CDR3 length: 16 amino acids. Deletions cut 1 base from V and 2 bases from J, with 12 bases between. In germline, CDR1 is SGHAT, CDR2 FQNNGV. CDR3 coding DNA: TGTGCCAGCAGCTTAGCCCGGGAGTATCCCTACAATGAGCAGTTCTTC. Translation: CASSLAREYPYNEQFF. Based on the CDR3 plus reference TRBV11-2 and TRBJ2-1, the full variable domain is EAGVAQSPRYKIIEKRQSVAFWCNPISGHATLYWYQQILGQGPKLLIQFQNNGVVDDSQLPKDRFSAERLKGVDSTLKIQPAKLEDSAVYLCASSLAREYPYNEQFFGPGTRLTVL.

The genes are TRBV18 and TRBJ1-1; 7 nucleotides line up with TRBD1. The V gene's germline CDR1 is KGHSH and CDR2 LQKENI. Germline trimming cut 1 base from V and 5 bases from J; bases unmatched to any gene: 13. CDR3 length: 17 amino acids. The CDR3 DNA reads TGTGCCAGCTCACCACTTTTCGTCGTTACAGGGGTGACTGAAGCTTTCTTT. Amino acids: CASSPLFVVTGVTEAFF. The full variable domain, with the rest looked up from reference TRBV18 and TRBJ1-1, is NAGVMQNPRHLVRRRGQEARLRCSPMKGHSHVYWYRQLPEEGLKFMVYLQKENIIDESGMPKERFSAEFPKEGPSILRIQQVVRGDSAAYFCASSPLFVVTGVTEAFFGQGTRLTVV.

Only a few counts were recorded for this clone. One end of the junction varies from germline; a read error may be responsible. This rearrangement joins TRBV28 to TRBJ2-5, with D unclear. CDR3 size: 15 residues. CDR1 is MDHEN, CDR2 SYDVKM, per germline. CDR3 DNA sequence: TGTGCCAGCAGTCTATGGACGGCCTATGGAGTGGACCAGTACTTC. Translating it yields CASSLWTAYGVDQYF.

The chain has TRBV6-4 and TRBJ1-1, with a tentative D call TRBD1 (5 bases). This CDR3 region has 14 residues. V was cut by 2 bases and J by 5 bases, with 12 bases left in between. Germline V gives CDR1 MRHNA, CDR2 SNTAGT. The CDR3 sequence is CASSDTSRGTEAFF. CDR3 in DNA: TGTGCCAGCAGTGACACCTCGCGGGGGACTGAAGCTTTCTTT.

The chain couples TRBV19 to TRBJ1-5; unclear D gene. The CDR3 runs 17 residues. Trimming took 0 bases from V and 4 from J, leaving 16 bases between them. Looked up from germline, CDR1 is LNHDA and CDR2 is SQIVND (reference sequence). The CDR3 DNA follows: TGTGCCAGTAGTATAGAGATATTGGGCACTGGTAATCAGCCCCAGCATTTT. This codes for CASSIEILGTGNQPQHF.

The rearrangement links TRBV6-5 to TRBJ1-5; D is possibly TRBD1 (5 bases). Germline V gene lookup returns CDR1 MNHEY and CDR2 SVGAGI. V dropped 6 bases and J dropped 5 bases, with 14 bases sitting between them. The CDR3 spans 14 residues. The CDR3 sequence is CASSLGHTYQPQHF. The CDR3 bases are TGTGCCAGCAGCCTTGGACATACGTATCAGCCCCAGCATTTT.

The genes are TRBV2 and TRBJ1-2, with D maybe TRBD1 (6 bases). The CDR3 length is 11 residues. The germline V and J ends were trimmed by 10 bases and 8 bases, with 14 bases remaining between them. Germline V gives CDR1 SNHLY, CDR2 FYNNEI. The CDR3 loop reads CATIRDIGYTF. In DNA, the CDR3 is TGTGCCACCATCCGGGACATCGGCTACACCTTC.

The chain's CDR3 is CASSLGGSLGNTIYF. In DNA, the CDR3 is TGTGCCAGCAGCTTAGGCGGCTCTCTTGGAAACACCATATATTTT. The chain recombines TRBV7-9 with TRBJ1-3; D not certain. The ends were cut back, 1 base at V and 3 bases at J, with 10 bases in the middle. Germline V gene lookup returns CDR1 SEHNR and CDR2 FQNEAQ (reference sequence). This CDR3 is built from 15 residues.

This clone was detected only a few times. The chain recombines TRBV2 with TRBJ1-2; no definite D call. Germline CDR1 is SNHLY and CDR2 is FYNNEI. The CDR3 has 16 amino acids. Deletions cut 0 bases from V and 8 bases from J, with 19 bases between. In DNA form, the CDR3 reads TGTGCCAGCAGTGAAGCGCTTCCTGGAGCACTCGGGGGCTACACCTTC. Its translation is CASSEALPGALGGYTF.

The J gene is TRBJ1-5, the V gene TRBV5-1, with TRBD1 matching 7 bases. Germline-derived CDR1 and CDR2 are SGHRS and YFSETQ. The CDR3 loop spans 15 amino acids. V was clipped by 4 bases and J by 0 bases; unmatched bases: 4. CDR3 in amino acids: CASSQGVGSNQPQHF. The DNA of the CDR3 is TGCGCCAGCAGCCAGGGGGTGGGTAGCAATCAGCCCCAGCATTTT.

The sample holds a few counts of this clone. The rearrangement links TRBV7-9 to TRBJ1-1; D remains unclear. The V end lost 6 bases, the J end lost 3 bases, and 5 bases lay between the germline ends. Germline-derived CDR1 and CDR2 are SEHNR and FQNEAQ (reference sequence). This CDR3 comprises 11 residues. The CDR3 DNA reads TGTGCCAGCAGTTATGACACTGAAGCTTTCTTT. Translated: CASSYDTEAFF.

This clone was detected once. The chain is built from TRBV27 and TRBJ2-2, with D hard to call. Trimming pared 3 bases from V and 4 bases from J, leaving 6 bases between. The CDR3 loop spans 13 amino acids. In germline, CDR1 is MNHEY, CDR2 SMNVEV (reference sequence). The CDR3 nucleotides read TGTGCCAGCAGTTTGGCCCGCACCGGGGAGCTGTTTTTT. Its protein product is CASSLARTGELFF.

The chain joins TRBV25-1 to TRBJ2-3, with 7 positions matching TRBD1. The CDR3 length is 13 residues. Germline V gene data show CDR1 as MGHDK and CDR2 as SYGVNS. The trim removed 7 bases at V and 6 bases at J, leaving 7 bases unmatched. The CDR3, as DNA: TGTGCCAGCACCTCGCAACAGGGGGATACGCAGTATTTT. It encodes CASTSQQGDTQYF.

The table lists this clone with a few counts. The CDR3 reads CAIGMTGGNTEAFF. The CDR3, as DNA: TGTGCCATCGGAATGACAGGGGGGAACACTGAAGCTTTCTTT. The genes are TRBV10-3 and TRBJ1-1, with 9 bases lining up with TRBD1. Germline trimming cut 8 bases from V and 1 base from J; bases unmatched to any gene: 5. Germline values: CDR1 ENHRY, CDR2 SYGVKD. This CDR3 contains 14 residues.

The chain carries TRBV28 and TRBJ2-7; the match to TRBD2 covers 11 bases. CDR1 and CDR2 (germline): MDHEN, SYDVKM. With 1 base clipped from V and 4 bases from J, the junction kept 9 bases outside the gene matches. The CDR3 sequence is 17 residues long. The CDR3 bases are TGTGCCAGCAGTTTATCTGTTGGGGCTAGCGGGAGGTACGAGCAGTACTTC. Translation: CASSLSVGASGRYEQYF.

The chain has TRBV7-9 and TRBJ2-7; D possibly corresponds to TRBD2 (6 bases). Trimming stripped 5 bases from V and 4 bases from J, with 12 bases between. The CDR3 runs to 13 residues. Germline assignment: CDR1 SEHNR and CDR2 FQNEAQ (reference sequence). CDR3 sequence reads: CASSRDWEYEQYF. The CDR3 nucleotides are TGTGCCAGCAGCCGGGACTGGGAGTACGAGCAGTACTTC.